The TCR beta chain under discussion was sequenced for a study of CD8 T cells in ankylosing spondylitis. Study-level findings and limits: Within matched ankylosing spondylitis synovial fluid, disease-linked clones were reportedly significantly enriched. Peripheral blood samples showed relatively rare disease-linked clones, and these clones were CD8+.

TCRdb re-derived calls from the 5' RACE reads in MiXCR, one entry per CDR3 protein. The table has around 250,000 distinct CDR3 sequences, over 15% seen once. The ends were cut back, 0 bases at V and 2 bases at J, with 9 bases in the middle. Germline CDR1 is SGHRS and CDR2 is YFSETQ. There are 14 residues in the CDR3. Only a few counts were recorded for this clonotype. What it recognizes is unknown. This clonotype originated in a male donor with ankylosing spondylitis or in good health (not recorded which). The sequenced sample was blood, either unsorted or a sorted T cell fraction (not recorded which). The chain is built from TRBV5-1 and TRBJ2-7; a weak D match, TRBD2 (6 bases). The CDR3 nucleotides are TGCGCCAGCAGCTTGGAGACGGGGGCCTACGAGCAGTACTTC. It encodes CASSLETGAYEQYF.